This is a list of T cell receptor beta chains from one sample in a study of cytomegalovirus exposure and HLA in healthy donors. Profiling relied on immunoSEQ multiplex PCR, and the TCRdb table lists in-frame clones only, not all of them. The table includes around 150,000 clones, roughly four fifths detected once. Sequencing was carried out using PBMCs. The receptors derive from a woman aged 40 to 55 in good health and CMV-seronegative. The CDR3 runs from the conserved cysteine through the conserved F or W. Fields, in order: D gene, V gene, J gene, clone size, CDR3 length, CDR3 protein, CDR3 DNA. The D gene is left open where the match is weak. The size of a clone is reported for some rows only, either as once, few or many, or as a class for expanded clones.

>.|TRBV6-1|TRBJ2-3|.|14
CASTPTEALDTQYF
TGTGCCAGCACCCCGACTGAGGCGCTAGATACGCAGTATTTT
>.|TRBV7-9|TRBJ2-3|.|14
CASSPMRGKDTQYF
TGTGCCAGCAGCCCAATGCGGGGAAAAGATACGCAGTATTTT
>.|TRBV15|TRBJ2-7|.|19
CATSRELRVHTRSSYEQYF
TGTGCCACCAGCAGAGAATTGCGGGTCCATACCAGGAGCTCCTACGAGCAGTACTTC
>TRBD1|TRBV25-1|TRBJ1-6|.|16
CASSDPSQGSNSPLHF
TGTGCCAGCAGTGACCCGTCACAGGGGTCCAATTCACCCCTCCACTTT
>.|TRBV5-6|TRBJ1-2|.|15
CASSREGSGGYGYTF
TGTGCCAGCAGCCGCGAAGGATCGGGGGGCTATGGCTACACCTTC
>TRBD1|TRBV19|TRBJ2-2|.|13
CASNRGDNGELFF
TGTGCCAGTAACAGGGGAGACAACGGGGAGCTGTTTTTT
>.|TRBV7-8|TRBJ2-7|few|15
CASSPQGSTVYEQYF
TGTGCCAGCAGCCCTCAAGGGTCGACAGTCTACGAGCAGTACTTC
>TRBD1|TRBV7-9|TRBJ1-1|.|16
CSSSPRVGQGRTEAFF
TGTTCCAGCAGCCCTAGGGTGGGACAGGGAAGGACTGAAGCTTTCTTT
>.|TRBV5-1|TRBJ1-1|.|15
CASRFARGLNTEAFF
TGCGCCAGCAGATTCGCCAGGGGCTTGAACACTGAAGCTTTCTTT
>.|TRBV2|TRBJ1-1|.|12
CASGLAEIKAFF
TGTGCCAGTGGCCTAGCGGAGATTAAAGCTTTCTTT
>TRBD2|TRBV5-1|TRBJ2-1|.|16
CASSEGAGRSYNEQFF
TGCGCCAGCAGCGAAGGAGCGGGGCGCTCCTACAATGAGCAGTTCTTC
>.|TRBV5-4|TRBJ2-2|few|12
CASSLAPGELFF
TGTGCCAGCAGCCTAGCTCCCGGGGAGCTGTTTTTT
>.|TRBV4-1|TRBJ2-7|.|16
CASSPLTGTTSYEQYF
TGCGCCAGCAGCCCACTCACCGGGACAACATCCTACGAGCAGTACTTC
>.|TRBV27|TRBJ2-5|.|15
CASTGLGAGQQTQYF
TGTGCCAGCACCGGGTTGGGGGCCGGGCAACAGACCCAGTACTTC
>.|TRBV2|TRBJ2-3|.|15
CASIRRQVGTDTQYF
TGTGCCAGCATTAGGAGACAGGTTGGCACAGATACGCAGTATTTT
>TRBD2|TRBV9|TRBJ2-3|.|16
CASSVGPSGGADTQYF
TGTGCCAGCAGCGTAGGCCCTAGCGGGGGGGCAGATACGCAGTATTTT
>.|TRBV5-1|TRBJ1-4|.|15
CASSLEGIRGEKLFF
TGCGCCAGCAGCTTGGAGGGTATTAGGGGTGAAAAACTGTTTTTT
>.|TRBV4-2|TRBJ1-5|.|16
CASSQDITGISQPQHF
TGTGCCAGCAGCCAAGATATAACAGGGATATCACAGCCCCAGCATTTT
>TRBD1|TRBV5-4|TRBJ1-2|.|15
CASSVGTGANYGYTF
TGTGCCAGCAGCGTGGGGACAGGCGCTAACTATGGCTACACCTTC
>TRBD1|TRBV4-1|TRBJ1-5|once|19
CASSLRAGQGAGSNQPQHF
TGCGCCAGCAGCCTCAGAGCGGGACAGGGGGCTGGGAGCAATCAGCCCCAGCATTTT
>.|TRBV28|TRBJ1-1|.|16
CASRRQRGLRDTEAFF
TGTGCCAGCAGACGCCAGAGGGGGTTGAGGGACACTGAAGCTTTCTTT
>TRBD1|TRBV18|TRBJ2-7|.|13
CASSPPQGDEQYF
TGTGCCAGCTCACCGCCCCAGGGGGACGAGCAGTACTTC
>TRBD1|TRBV10-2|TRBJ1-5|.|15
CASSERDSYNQPQHF
TGCGCCAGCAGTGAGAGGGACAGCTACAATCAGCCCCAGCATTTT
>.|TRBV5-1|TRBJ2-7|.|12
CASSREQDEQYF
TGCGCCAGCAGCAGGGAGCAGGACGAGCAGTACTTC
>TRBD1|TRBV7-2|TRBJ1-3|.|18
CASSLGQGASYAGNTIYF
TGTGCCAGCAGCTTAGGACAGGGGGCGAGCTACGCTGGAAACACCATATATTTT
>TRBD2|TRBV11-2|TRBJ2-7|.|15
CASSLGAGGPYEQYF
TGTGCCAGCAGCTTAGGCGCGGGGGGACCCTACGAGCAGTACTTC
>.|TRBV19|TRBJ1-2|.|13
CASSMGTGEGYTF
TGTGCCAGTAGTATGGGAACAGGAGAAGGCTACACCTTC
>.|TRBV7-2|TRBJ1-5|once|13
CASSFSGSQPQHF
TGTGCCAGCAGCTTTTCAGGTTCACAGCCCCAGCATTTT
>TRBD1|TRBV4-1|TRBJ2-7|.|15
CASSPGTGKGYEQYF
TGCGCCAGCAGCCCGGGGACAGGGAAGGGATACGAGCAGTACTTC
>TRBD2|TRBV4-1|TRBJ2-1|.|15
CASSRAGGSYNEQFF
TGCGCCAGCAGCCGGGCGGGAGGCTCCTACAATGAGCAGTTCTTC
>.|TRBV5-1|TRBJ2-5|.|13
CASSFGRRETQYF
TGCGCCAGCAGCTTTGGGCGCAGGGAGACCCAGTACTTC
>TRBD2|TRBV28|TRBJ2-7|few|15
CASSPGTSGSYEQYF
TGTGCCAGCAGTCCCGGGACTAGCGGCTCCTACGAGCAGTACTTC
>.|TRBV4-1|TRBJ2-7|.|16
CASSPTRVAGTYEQYF
TGCGCCAGCAGCCCCACCCGGGTTGCGGGGACCTACGAGCAGTACTTC
>TRBD1|TRBV4-2|TRBJ1-5|.|14
CASSQPGGGQPQHF
TGTGCCAGCAGCCAACCAGGGGGTGGTCAGCCCCAGCATTTT
>TRBD1|TRBV2|TRBJ1-5|.|14
CASRDRALNQPQHF
TGTGCCAGCAGGGACAGGGCCCTTAATCAGCCCCAGCATTTT
>TRBD1|TRBV28|TRBJ2-5|.|12
CASSLKAGQGHF
TGTGCCAGCAGTTTAAAGGCGGGACAGGGACACTTC
>TRBD1|TRBV5-1|TRBJ1-1|.|14
CASSFTGVNTEAFF
TGCGCCAGCAGCTTTACAGGGGTCAACACTGAAGCTTTCTTT
>TRBD2|TRBV5-1|TRBJ2-5|.|15
CASSLAGGYQETQYF
TGCGCCAGCAGCTTGGCGGGGGGGTACCAAGAGACCCAGTACTTC
>TRBD2|TRBV29-1|TRBJ2-3|.|16
CSVGAGGLTLTDTQYF
TGCAGCGTTGGAGCGGGGGGGCTTACCCTCACAGATACGCAGTATTTT
>.|TRBV28|TRBJ1-4|.|15
CASSAPWGGGEKLFF
TGTGCCAGCAGTGCCCCTTGGGGAGGGGGGGAAAAACTGTTTTTT